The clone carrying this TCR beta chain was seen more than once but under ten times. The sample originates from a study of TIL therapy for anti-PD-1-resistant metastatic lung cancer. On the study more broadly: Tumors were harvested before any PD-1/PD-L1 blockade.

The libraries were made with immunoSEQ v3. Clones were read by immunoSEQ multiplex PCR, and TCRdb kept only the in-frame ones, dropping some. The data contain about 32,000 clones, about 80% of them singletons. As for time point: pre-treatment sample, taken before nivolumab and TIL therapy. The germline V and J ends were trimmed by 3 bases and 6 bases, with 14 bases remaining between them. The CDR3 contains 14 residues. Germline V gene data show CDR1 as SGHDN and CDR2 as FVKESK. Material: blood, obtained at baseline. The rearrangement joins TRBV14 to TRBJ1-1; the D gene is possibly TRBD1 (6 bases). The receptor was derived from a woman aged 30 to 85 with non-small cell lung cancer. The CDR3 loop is CASSHGGGNAEAFF. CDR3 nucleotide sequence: TGTGCCAGCAGCCACGGAGGGGGAAACGCTGAAGCTTTCTTT.